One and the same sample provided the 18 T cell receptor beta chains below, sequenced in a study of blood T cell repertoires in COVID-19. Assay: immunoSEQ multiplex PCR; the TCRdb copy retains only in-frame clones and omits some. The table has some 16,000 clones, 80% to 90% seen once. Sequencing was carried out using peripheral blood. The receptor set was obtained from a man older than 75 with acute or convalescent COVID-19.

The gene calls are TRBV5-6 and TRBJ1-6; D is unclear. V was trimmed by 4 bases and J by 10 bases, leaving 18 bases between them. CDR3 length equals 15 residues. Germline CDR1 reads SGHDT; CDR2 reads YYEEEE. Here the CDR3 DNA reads TGTGCCAGCAGCGCACGGCGGGGAGGAAACTCACCCCTCCACTTT. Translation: CASSARRGGNSPLHF.

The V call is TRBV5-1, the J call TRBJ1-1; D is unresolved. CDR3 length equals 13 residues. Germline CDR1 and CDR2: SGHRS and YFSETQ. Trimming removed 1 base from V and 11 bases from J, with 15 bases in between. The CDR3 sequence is CASSLIGYSTAFF. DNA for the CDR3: TGCGCCAGCAGCTTGATTGGTTACAGTACGGCTTTCTTT.

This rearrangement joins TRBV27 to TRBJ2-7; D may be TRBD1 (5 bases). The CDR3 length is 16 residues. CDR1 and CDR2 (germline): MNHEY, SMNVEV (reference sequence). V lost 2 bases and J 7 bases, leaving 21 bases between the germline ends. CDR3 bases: TGTGCCAGCAGTTTAATCCCCTTCAGGATCTCAGGGGAGCAGTACTTC. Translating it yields CASSLIPFRISGEQYF.

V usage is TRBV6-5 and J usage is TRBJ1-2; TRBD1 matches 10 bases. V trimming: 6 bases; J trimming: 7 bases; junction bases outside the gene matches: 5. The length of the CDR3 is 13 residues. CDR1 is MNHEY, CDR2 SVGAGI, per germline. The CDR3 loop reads CASSFGTGVGYTF. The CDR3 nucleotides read TGTGCCAGCAGCTTCGGGACAGGGGTTGGCTACACCTTC.

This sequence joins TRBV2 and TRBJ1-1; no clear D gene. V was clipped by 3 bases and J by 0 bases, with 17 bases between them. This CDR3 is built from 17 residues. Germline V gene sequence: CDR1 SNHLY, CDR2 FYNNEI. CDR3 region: CASSDHGFGRLNTEAFF. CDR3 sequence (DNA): TGTGCCAGCAGTGATCACGGGTTCGGCAGATTGAACACTGAAGCTTTCTTT. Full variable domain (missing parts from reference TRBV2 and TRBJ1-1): EPEVTQTPSHQVTQMGQEVILRCVPISNHLYFYWYRQILGQKVEFLVSFYNNEISEKSEIFDDQFSVERPDGSNFTLKIRSTKLEDSAMYFCASSDHGFGRLNTEAFFGQGTRLTVV.

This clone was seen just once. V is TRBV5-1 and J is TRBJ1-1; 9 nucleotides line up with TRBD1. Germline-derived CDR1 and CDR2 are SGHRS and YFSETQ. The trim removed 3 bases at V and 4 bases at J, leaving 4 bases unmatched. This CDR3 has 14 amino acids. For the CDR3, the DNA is TGCGCCAGCAGCTCCGGGACAGGGACCACTGAAGCTTTCTTT. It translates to CASSSGTGTTEAFF.

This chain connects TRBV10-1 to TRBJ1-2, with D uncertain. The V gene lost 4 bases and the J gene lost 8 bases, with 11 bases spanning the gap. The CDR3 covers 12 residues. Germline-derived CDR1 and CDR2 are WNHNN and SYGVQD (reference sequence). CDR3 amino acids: CASSVAGRGYTF. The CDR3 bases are TGCGCCAGCAGTGTGGCAGGCCGAGGCTACACCTTC.

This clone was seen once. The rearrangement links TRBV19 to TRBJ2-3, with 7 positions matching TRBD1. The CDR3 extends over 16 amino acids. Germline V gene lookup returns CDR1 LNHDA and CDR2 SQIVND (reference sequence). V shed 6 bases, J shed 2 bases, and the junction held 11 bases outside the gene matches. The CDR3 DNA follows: TGTGCCAGTAGCCTCACAGGGGTGGTATCCACAGATACGCAGTATTTT. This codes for CASSLTGVVSTDTQYF.

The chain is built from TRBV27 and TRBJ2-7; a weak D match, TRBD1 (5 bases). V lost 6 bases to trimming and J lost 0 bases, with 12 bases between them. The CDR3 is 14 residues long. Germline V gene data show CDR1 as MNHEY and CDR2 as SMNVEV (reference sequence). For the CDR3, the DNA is TGTGCCAGCAGACCCCAGGGAAGCTCCTACGAGCAGTACTTC. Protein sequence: CASRPQGSSYEQYF.

CDR3 DNA sequence: TGTGCCAGCAGTGGGGCGGGGCGGCCGAATAATTCACCCCTCCACTTT. Its translation is CASSGAGRPNNSPLHF. V usage is TRBV6-1 and J usage is TRBJ1-6, with D possibly TRBD1 on 5 matching bases. CDR3 length: 16 residues. CDR1 and CDR2 from the germline V gene are MNHNS and SASEGT. Trimming took 4 bases from V and 5 from J, leaving 15 bases between them.

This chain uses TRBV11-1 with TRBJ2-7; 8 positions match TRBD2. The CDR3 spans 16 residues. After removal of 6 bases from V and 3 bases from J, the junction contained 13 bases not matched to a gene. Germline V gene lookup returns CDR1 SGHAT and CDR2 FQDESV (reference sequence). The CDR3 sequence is CASSKAGTSGRYEQYF. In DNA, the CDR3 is TGTGCCAGCAGTAAGGCCGGAACTAGCGGTCGCTACGAGCAGTACTTC.

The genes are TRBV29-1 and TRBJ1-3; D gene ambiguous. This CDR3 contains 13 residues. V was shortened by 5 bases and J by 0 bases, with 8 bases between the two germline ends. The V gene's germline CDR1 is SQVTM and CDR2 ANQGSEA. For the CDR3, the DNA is TGCAGCGTTTTCCAGGACTCTGGAAACACCATATATTTT. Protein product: CSVFQDSGNTIYF.

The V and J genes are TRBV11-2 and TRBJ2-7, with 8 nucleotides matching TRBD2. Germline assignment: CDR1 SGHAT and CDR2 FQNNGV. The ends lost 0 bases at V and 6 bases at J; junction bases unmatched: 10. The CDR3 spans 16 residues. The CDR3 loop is CASSLEGISGIPEQYF. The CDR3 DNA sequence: TGTGCCAGCAGCTTAGAGGGTATTAGCGGGATTCCCGAGCAGTACTTC.

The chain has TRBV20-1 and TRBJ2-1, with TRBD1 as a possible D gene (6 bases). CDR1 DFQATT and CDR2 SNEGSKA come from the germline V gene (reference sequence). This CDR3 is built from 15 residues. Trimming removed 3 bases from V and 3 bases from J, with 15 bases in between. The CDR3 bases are TGCAGTGCTAGTGGGGGCAGGGTAAACTACAATGAGCAGTTCTTC. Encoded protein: CSASGGRVNYNEQFF.

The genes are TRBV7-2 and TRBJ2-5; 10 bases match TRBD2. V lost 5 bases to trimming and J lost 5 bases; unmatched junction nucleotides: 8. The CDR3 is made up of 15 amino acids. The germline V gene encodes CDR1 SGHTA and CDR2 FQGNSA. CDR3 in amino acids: CASSPFGSGGETQYF. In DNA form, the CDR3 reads TGTGCCAGCAGCCCCTTTGGTAGCGGGGGGGAGACCCAGTACTTC.

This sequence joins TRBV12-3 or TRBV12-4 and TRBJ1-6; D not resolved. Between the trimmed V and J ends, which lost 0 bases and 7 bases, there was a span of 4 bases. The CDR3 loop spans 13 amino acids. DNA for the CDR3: TGTGCCAGCAGTTTAGCGGAGAATTCACCCCTCCACTTT. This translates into CASSLAENSPLHF.

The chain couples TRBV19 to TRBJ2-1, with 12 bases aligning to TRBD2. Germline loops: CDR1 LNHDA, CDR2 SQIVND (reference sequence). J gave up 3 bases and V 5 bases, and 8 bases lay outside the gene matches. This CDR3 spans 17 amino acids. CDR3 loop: CASSLRLAGAYYNEQFF. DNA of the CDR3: TGTGCCAGTAGTCTTAGACTAGCGGGAGCATACTACAATGAGCAGTTCTTC.

CDR3: CASSVGSSRAKNIQYF. The CDR3 DNA is TGTGCCAGCAGCGTAGGGTCCTCGAGAGCCAAAAACATTCAGTACTTC. J is TRBJ2-4 and V is TRBV9; D not certain. Looked up from germline, CDR1 is SGDLS and CDR2 is YYNGEE. V lost 0 bases and J 0 bases, leaving 10 bases between the germline ends. The CDR3 is 16 amino acids.